The sequence of this T cell receptor beta chain was determined in a study of cytomegalovirus exposure and HLA in healthy donors. Study in general: Earlier, 200 million or so T cells were analyzed, and 90 million to 140 million unique TCR beta sequences were found among them.

J gave up 8 bases and V 5 bases, and 3 bases lay outside the gene matches. Looked up from germline, CDR1 is SGHAT and CDR2 is FQNNGV. There are 12 residues in the CDR3. This clone was detected a few times. Primers: 60 Vbeta forward and 13 Jbeta reverse. TCRdb keeps only in-frame clones here, not all; method: immunoSEQ multiplex PCR. Altogether some 150,000 clones are present, about 70% being singletons, with the ten largest covering roughly 2.5%. This TCR derives from a woman in her thirties or forties in good health and CMV-seronegative. V is TRBV11-2 and J is TRBJ2-4; TRBD1 matches 7 bases. Sequencing was carried out using PBMCs. The CDR3: CASSTGVDIQYF. CDR3 coding DNA: TGTGCCAGCAGCACAGGGGTGGACATTCAGTACTTC.